This section outlines one TCR beta chain sequence together with its context. Its antigen is currently unknown. The sample originates from a study of cytomegalovirus exposure and HLA in healthy donors. The PCR used 60 Vbeta and 13 Jbeta primers. Data came from immunoSEQ multiplex PCR; TCRdb stores just in-frame clones and leaves some out. Of 37,000 or so clones in the sample, roughly 76% were seen once. This CDR3 region has 13 residues. Looked up from germline, CDR1 is SEHNR and CDR2 is FQNEAQ (reference sequence). V lost 5 bases and J lost 7, with 12 bases in between. General observations from the study: According to an earlier analysis, most TCR beta V segments yielded productive rearrangements about 90% or about 30% of the time.

The TCR originated in a woman in her thirties or forties in good health and CMV-seronegative. V gene TRBV7-9 combines with J gene TRBJ1-5; tentative D call: TRBD1 (6 bases). Sequencing was performed on PBMCs. The CDR3 nucleotides are TGTGCCAGCAGCCCACAGGGAGGGCAGCCCCAGCATTTT. Protein product: CASSPQGGQPQHF.